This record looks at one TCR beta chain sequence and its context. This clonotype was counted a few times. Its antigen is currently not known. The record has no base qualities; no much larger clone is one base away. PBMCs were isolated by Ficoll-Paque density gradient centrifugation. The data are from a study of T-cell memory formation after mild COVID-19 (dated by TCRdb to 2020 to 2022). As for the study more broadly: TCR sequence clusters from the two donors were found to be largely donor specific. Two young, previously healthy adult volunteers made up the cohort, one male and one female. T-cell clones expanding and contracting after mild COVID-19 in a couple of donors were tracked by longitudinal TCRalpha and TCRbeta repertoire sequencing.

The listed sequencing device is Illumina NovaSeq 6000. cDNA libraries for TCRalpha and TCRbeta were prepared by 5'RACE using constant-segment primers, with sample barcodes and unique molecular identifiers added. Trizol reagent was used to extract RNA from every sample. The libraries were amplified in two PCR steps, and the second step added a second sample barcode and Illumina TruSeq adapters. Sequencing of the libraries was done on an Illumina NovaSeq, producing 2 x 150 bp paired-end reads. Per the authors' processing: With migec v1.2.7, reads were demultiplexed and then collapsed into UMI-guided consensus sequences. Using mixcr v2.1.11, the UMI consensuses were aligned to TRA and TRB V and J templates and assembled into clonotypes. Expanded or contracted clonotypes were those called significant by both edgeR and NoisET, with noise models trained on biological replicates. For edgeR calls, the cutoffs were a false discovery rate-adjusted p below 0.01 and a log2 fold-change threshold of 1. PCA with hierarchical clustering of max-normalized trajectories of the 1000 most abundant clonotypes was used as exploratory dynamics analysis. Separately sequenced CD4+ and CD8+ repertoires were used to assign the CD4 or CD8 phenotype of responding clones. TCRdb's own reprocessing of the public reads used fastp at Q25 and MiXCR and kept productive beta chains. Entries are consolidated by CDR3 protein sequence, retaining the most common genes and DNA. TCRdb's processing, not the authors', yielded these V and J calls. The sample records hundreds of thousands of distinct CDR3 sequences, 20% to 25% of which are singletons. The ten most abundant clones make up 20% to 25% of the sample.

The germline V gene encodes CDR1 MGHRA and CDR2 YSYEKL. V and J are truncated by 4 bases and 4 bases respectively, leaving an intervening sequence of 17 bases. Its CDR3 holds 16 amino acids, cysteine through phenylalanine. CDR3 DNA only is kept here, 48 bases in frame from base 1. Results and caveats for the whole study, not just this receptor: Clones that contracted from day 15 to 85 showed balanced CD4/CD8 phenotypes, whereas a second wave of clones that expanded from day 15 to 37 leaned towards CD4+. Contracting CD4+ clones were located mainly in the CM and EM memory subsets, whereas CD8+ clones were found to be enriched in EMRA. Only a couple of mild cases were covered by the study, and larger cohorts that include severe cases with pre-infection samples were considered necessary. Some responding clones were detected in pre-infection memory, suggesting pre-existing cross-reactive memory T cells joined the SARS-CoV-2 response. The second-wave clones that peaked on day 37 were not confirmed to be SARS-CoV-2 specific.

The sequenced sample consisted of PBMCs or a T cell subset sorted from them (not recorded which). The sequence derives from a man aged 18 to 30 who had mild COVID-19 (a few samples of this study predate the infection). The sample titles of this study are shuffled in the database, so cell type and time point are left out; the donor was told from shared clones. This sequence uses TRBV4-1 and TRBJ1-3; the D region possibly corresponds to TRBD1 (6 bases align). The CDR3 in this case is CASSRRQDRLGNTIYF. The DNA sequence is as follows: TGCGCCAGCAGCCGCCGACAGGATCGCCTCGGAAACACCATATATTTT.